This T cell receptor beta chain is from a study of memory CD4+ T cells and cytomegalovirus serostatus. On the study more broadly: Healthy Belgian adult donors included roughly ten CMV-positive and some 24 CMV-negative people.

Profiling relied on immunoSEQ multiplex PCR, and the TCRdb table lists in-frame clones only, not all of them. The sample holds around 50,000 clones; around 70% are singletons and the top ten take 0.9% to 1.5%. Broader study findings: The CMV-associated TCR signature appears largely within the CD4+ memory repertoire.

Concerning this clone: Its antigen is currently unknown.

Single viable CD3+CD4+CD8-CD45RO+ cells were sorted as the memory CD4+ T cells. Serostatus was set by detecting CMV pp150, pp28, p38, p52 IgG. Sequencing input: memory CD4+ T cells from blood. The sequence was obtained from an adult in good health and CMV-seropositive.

In DNA form, the CDR3 reads TGTGCCAGCAGCCAAGAGCGGCAGGACTCTAACTATGGCTACACCTTC. This translates into CASSQERQDSNYGYTF. The gene calls are TRBV4-2 and TRBJ1-2; the D is unclear. The CDR3 runs 16 residues. Germline CDR1 LGHNA, CDR2 YNFKEQ. V was pared by 0 bases and J by 0 bases, with 11 bases between.